Described below is a single T cell receptor beta chain sequence and its context. Assay: immunoSEQ multiplex PCR; the TCRdb copy retains only in-frame clones and omits some. Of around 150,000 clones in the sample, approximately 88% were seen once. The record originates from a study of blood T cell repertoires in COVID-19. This CDR3 has 15 amino acids. Germline V gene data show CDR1 as MDHEN and CDR2 as SYDVKM. Trimming took 2 bases from V and 6 from J; bases not matched to a gene: 7. The gene calls are TRBV28 and TRBJ1-5; 7 bases agree with TRBD1. Sequenced: peripheral blood. The TCR comes from a man between 65 and 85 years old with acute or convalescent COVID-19. The CDR3 spells CASSLQGGAGQPQHF. The CDR3 region has the DNA TGTGCCAGCAGTTTACAGGGGGGTGCCGGTCAGCCCCAGCATTTT.